Below, 23 T cell receptor beta chains from the same sample are listed, as sequenced in a study of early T cells in non-severe SARS-CoV-2 infection. TCRdb redid the calling of the 5' RACE reads with MiXCR, one entry per CDR3 protein. The table includes tens of thousands of distinct CDR3 sequences, 7.5% to 9% detected once. The sequencing used whole blood, collected at baseline. The source is an adult who was a healthcare worker with PCR-confirmed SARS-CoV-2 infection or an uninfected control (not recorded which).

As for this clonotype: One junction end does not reproduce the germline sequence, and a read error may be involved. The chain is built from TRBV29-1 and TRBJ2-1; D not resolved. Germline V gene data show CDR1 as SQVTM and CDR2 as ANQGSEA. This CDR3 contains 12 residues. The chain's CDR3 is CSVRRSSNEQFF. The CDR3 DNA reads TGCAGCGTTAGGCGGTCCTCCAATGAGCAGTTCTTC.

This clonotype was counted a few times. Written as DNA, the CDR3 is TGTGCCAGCAGCCAGGACAGGGGTCAGCTCGAGCAGTACTTC. The encoded protein is CASSQDRGQLEQYF. V gene TRBV7-9 combines with J gene TRBJ2-7; TRBD1 matches 9 bases. Unmatched junction bases numbered 8, after V lost 5 bases and J lost 6 bases. The CDR3 totals 14 residues. In germline, CDR1 is SEHNR, CDR2 FQNEAQ (reference sequence).

This clonotype was picked up many times. The rearrangement joins TRBV7-8 to TRBJ2-7; a weak D match, TRBD1 (5 bases). Germline CDR1 SGHVS, CDR2 FQNEAQ. The V end was cut by 5 bases, the J end by 5 bases, with 22 bases between. CDR3 length equals 16 residues. This CDR3 reads CASSQGWGPISHEQYF. As DNA, the CDR3 is TGTGCCAGCAGCCAGGGTTGGGGCCCTATATCCCACGAGCAGTACTTC.

The V call is TRBV14, the J call TRBJ1-5, with unresolved D. Germline CDR1 is SGHDN and CDR2 is FVKESK. V gave up 1 base and J gave up 0 bases, with 10 bases separating them. CDR3 length: 16 residues. In nucleotides, the CDR3 is TGTGCCAGCAGCCAAGGGGCAGAGAATAGCAATCAGCCCCAGCATTTT. This codes for CASSQGAENSNQPQHF.

The chain recombines TRBV30 with TRBJ1-1; unclear D gene. Germline lookup yields CDR1 GTSNPN and CDR2 SVGIG (reference sequence). Trimming shortened V by 3 bases and J by 4 bases, and 12 bases separated the two germline ends. The CDR3 is 13 amino acids. As DNA, the CDR3 is TGTGCCTGGAGGAGGGTAGGCGGCACTGAAGCTTTCTTT. It is translated as CAWRRVGGTEAFF.

This clonotype was seen only a few times. The gene calls are TRBV20-1 and TRBJ2-3, with D perhaps being TRBD1 or TRBD2 (6 bases each). Germline CDR1 and CDR2: DFQATT and SNEGSKA (reference sequence). The V end was cut by 2 bases, the J end by 7 bases, with 16 bases between. This CDR3 spans 14 amino acids. The CDR3 bases are TGCAGTGCTAGATCCGGGGGCCGAGGGAATACGCAGTATTTT. This codes for CSARSGGRGNTQYF.

V and J are TRBV6-1 and TRBJ2-3; 8 bases agree with TRBD1. Germline assignment: CDR1 MNHNS and CDR2 SASEGT. The J segment lost 2 bases and the V segment lost 2 bases, leaving 6 bases of the junction unmatched. This CDR3 is built from 16 residues. The CDR3 nucleotides are TGTGCCAGCAGTGAACAGGGGGCTCTGCCCACAGATACGCAGTATTTT. This translates into CASSEQGALPTDTQYF.

This clonotype has a count of ten or more. The rearrangement links TRBV29-1 to TRBJ2-5; no firm D call. Trimming cost V 8 bases and J 5 bases, with 15 bases left between them. CDR1 is SQVTM and CDR2 is ANQGSEA in the germline V gene. The CDR3 length is 12 residues. CDR3 coding DNA: TGCAGCATCGGCGGACCCGGCGAGACCCAGTACTTC. Residues: CSIGGPGETQYF.

The rearrangement links TRBV7-8 to TRBJ2-2; 11 nucleotides agree with TRBD2. The V and J ends lost 3 bases and 2 bases, in that order; junction bases with no gene match: 11. The germline V gene encodes CDR1 SGHVS and CDR2 FQNEAQ. This CDR3 is 19 amino acids long. The CDR3 nucleotides read TGTGCCAGCAGCTTCCCTTCGACTAGCGGGAAAGGAAACACCGGGGAGCTGTTTTTT. As protein: CASSFPSTSGKGNTGELFF. The variable domain in full, with the rest retrieved from reference TRBV7-8 and TRBJ2-2, is GAGVSQSPRYKVAKRGQDVALRCDPISGHVSLFWYQQALGQGPEFLTYFQNEAQLDKSGLPSDRFFAERPEGSVSTLKIQRTQQEDSAVYLCASSFPSTSGKGNTGELFFGEGSRLTVL.

The chain links TRBV12-5 to TRBJ2-3; D remains ambiguous. Trimming stripped 3 bases from V and 3 bases from J, with 10 bases between. This CDR3 comprises 14 residues. Germline values: CDR1 LGHNT, CDR2 FRNRAP. CDR3 sequence: CASGFRLLTDTQYF. The CDR3 DNA follows: TGTGCTAGTGGTTTCCGTCTCTTAACAGATACGCAGTATTTT. The whole variable domain, filled in from reference TRBV12-5 and TRBJ2-3, reads DARVTQTPRHKVTEMGQEVTMRCQPILGHNTVFWYRQTMMQGLELLAYFRNRAPLDDSGMPKDRFSAEMPDATLATLKIQPSEPRDSAVYFCASGFRLLTDTQYFGPGTRLTVL.

Only a few counts were recorded for this clonotype. The chain employs TRBV20-1 and TRBJ2-1, with TRBD2 identical over 10 bases. Germline V gene sequence: CDR1 DFQATT, CDR2 SNEGSKA (reference sequence). V lost 3 bases and J lost 1; bases outside the gene matches: 9. CDR3 length: 17 residues. The CDR3 DNA follows: TGCAGTGCTAGTGGTCTAAAGCGGGAGGGATCCTACAATGAGCAGTTCTTC. It codes for CSASGLKREGSYNEQFF.

This clonotype was recorded at least ten times. J is TRBJ1-3 and V is TRBV30; D not resolved. V lost 5 bases and J lost 0, with 17 bases in between. The length of the CDR3 is 16 residues. The germline V gene has CDR1 GTSNPN and CDR2 SVGIG (reference sequence). The CDR3 loop reads CAWEGGQFLSGNTIYF. As DNA, the CDR3 is TGTGCCTGGGAAGGTGGGCAGTTCCTCTCTGGAAACACCATATATTTT.

This CDR3 is CASSPGGYTGELFF. The CDR3 DNA reads TGTGCCAGCAGCCCCGGAGGTTACACCGGGGAGCTGTTTTTT. The V call is TRBV5-5, the J call TRBJ2-2, with D possibly being TRBD2 (5 bases). The ends were cut back, 4 bases at V and 3 bases at J, with 10 bases in the middle. The CDR3 spans 14 residues. Germline CDR1 SGHKS, CDR2 YYEKEE (reference sequence).

This clonotype turned up a few times. The rearrangement uses TRBV2 and TRBJ2-5, with D possibly matching TRBD1 (5 bases). CDR1 is SNHLY and CDR2 is FYNNEI in the germline V gene. The CDR3 extends over 14 amino acids. V was shortened by 2 bases and J by 5 bases, with 12 bases between the two germline ends. The CDR3 nucleotides are TGTGCCAGCAGTGAAATGGCAGGGCGGGAGACCCAGTACTTC. This encodes CASSEMAGRETQYF.

Only a few counts were recorded for this clonotype. The CDR3 reads CASSSIGNTEAFF. In DNA form, the CDR3 reads TGTGCCAGCAGTTCCATTGGGAACACTGAAGCTTTCTTT. This chain uses TRBV6-2 or TRBV6-3 with TRBJ1-1; D call uncertain. The CDR3 is 13 residues long. Germline V gene lookup returns CDR1 MNHEY and CDR2 SVGEGT. Trimming removed 4 bases from V and 1 base from J, with 7 bases in between.

V is TRBV7-9 and J is TRBJ2-5; 7 nucleotides line up with TRBD1. CDR1 SEHNR and CDR2 FQNEAQ come from the germline V gene (reference sequence). V lost 6 bases, J lost 7 bases, and 11 bases stayed unmatched. The CDR3 has 14 amino acids. CDR3 in DNA: TGTGCCAGCAGTCCCGGGACAGTGTCCTTGACCCAGTACTTC. Translating it yields CASSPGTVSLTQYF.

J is TRBJ2-7 and V is TRBV20-1; unclear D gene. Germline-derived CDR1 and CDR2 are DFQATT and SNEGSKA (reference sequence). The ends were cut back, 0 bases at V and 4 bases at J, with 10 bases in the middle. The CDR3 is 13 amino acids. The CDR3 DNA sequence: TGCAGTGCTAGAGATATGCGGTTTTACGAGCAGTACTTC. This translates into CSARDMRFYEQYF.

This clonotype was seen only a few times. V usage is TRBV12-3 or TRBV12-4 and J usage is TRBJ2-7; D is unclear. The CDR3 extends over 13 amino acids. V lost 2 bases to trimming and J lost 3 bases, with 8 bases between them. The CDR3 DNA is TGTGCCAGCAGTTTAACGGCGGTCTACGAGCAGTACTTC. Amino acids: CASSLTAVYEQYF.

This clonotype was seen more than once but under ten times. The rearrangement joins TRBV5-1 to TRBJ2-6; D is possibly TRBD2 (5 bases). The germline CDR1 and CDR2 sequences are SGHRS and YFSETQ. Trimming removed 1 base at V and 0 bases at J, with 5 bases between. The CDR3 contains 15 residues. CDR3 protein: CASSLTSSGANVLTF. CDR3 coding DNA: TGCGCCAGCAGCTTGACTAGCTCTGGGGCCAACGTCCTGACTTTC.

This clonotype came up many times. V and J are TRBV19 and TRBJ2-3; D perhaps matches TRBD1 (5 bases). This CDR3 is built from 13 residues. CDR1 LNHDA and CDR2 SQIVND come from the germline V gene (reference sequence). V gave up 4 bases and J gave up 4 bases, with 9 bases separating them. DNA for the CDR3: TGTGCCAGTAGTACAGGGCCGGCAGATACGCAGTATTTT. Its translation is CASSTGPADTQYF.

This clonotype was detected many times. The V and J genes are TRBV7-2 and TRBJ2-5; no clear D gene. Germline CDR1 SGHTA, CDR2 FQGNSA. There are 14 residues in the CDR3. V was trimmed by 0 bases and J by 1 base, leaving 6 bases between them. Here the CDR3 reads CASSLAAGQETQYF. CDR3 in DNA: TGTGCCAGCAGCTTAGCGGCAGGCCAAGAGACCCAGTACTTC.

The gene calls are TRBV4-2 and TRBJ1-2; tentatively, D is TRBD1 (5 bases). Trimming pared 5 bases from V and 8 bases from J, leaving 18 bases between. This CDR3 is 14 amino acids long. The germline CDR1 and CDR2 sequences are LGHNA and YNFKEQ. CDR3 residues: CASSVRAGERGYTF. CDR3 nucleotides: TGTGCCAGCAGCGTAAGGGCGGGGGAAAGGGGCTACACCTTC.

This chain joins TRBV12-3 or TRBV12-4 and TRBJ2-1, with D possibly being TRBD2 (5 bases). V lost 0 bases, J lost 7 bases, and 13 bases lay in between. The CDR3 spans 15 residues. The CDR3 DNA follows: TGTGCCAGCAGTTTAGCGGGAGCCTTCGGTAATGAGCAGTTCTTC. It yields the protein CASSLAGAFGNEQFF.